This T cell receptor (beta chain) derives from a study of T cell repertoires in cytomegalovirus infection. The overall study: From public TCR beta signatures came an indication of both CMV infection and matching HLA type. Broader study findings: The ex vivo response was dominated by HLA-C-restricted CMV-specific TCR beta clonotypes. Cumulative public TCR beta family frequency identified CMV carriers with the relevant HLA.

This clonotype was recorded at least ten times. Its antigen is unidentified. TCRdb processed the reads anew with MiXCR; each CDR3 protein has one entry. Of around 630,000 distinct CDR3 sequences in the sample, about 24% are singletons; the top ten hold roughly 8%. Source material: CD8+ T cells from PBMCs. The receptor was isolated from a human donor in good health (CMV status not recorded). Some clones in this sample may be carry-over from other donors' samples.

The CDR3 nucleotides read TGTGCCAGCACCACCACTAACTATGGCTACACCTTC. It yields the protein CASTTTNYGYTF. The V call is TRBV5-6, the J call TRBJ1-2; D unclear. CDR1 is SGHDT, CDR2 YYEEEE, per germline. Trimming removed 6 bases at V and 0 bases at J, with 6 bases between. This CDR3 comprises 12 residues. The whole variable domain, filled in from reference TRBV5-6 and TRBJ1-2, reads DAGVTQSPTHLIKTRGQQVTLRCSPKSGHDTVSWYQQALGQGPQFIFQYYEEEERQRGNFPDRFSGHQFPNYSSELNVNALLLGDSALYLCASTTTNYGYTFGSGTRLTVV.